Each of the 26 T cell receptor beta chains below was sequenced from the same sample in a study of T cell changes during pregnancy in multiple sclerosis. Measured with immunoSEQ multiplex PCR; TCRdb has only the in-frame clones, and not every one. There are tens of thousands of clones in the sample; about 92% occur only once, and 2.5% to 3.5% lies in the top ten. Specimen: peripheral blood, collected in the third trimester of pregnancy. All receptors derive from a female donor in good health, enrolled as a control in a pregnancy study.

This chain links TRBV25-1 with TRBJ2-2, with D uncertain. Germline values: CDR1 MGHDK, CDR2 SYGVNS. This CDR3 has 14 residues. V lost 0 bases and J lost 1, with 3 bases in between. CDR3 sequence: CASSEYRNTGELFF. In nucleotides, the CDR3 is TGTGCCAGCAGTGAATATCGGAACACCGGGGAGCTGTTTTTT.

The chain joins TRBV5-1 to TRBJ1-5; TRBD1 is a possible D gene (5 bases). The CDR3 spans 14 residues. Trimming took off 2 bases at V and 2 bases at J, with 8 bases between the two ends. The germline gives CDR1 SGHRS, CDR2 YFSETQ. For the CDR3, the DNA is TGCGCCAGCAGCTTCGGGACTGGCAATCAGCCCCAGCATTTT. As protein: CASSFGTGNQPQHF.

V is TRBV7-9 and J is TRBJ1-4; D is possibly TRBD1 (6 bases). The germline V gene encodes CDR1 SEHNR and CDR2 FQNEAQ (reference sequence). Between the trimmed V and J ends, which lost 2 bases and 7 bases, there was a span of 14 bases. The CDR3 spans 15 residues. CDR3 DNA: TGTGCCAGCAGCTTAACCCAGGGGCGGGTTGAAAAACTGTTTTTT. It is translated as CASSLTQGRVEKLFF.

This clone showed up just a few times. The rearrangement links TRBV11-2 to TRBJ2-7; D is unclear. Looked up from germline, CDR1 is SGHAT and CDR2 is FQNNGV. This CDR3 has 10 residues. Trimming removed 1 base at V and 7 bases at J, with 2 bases between. The CDR3 DNA is TGTGCCAGCAGCTTAGTAGAGCAGTACTTC. Residues: CASSLVEQYF.

This clone showed up just once. The V and J genes are TRBV7-8 and TRBJ1-1; 7 bases map to TRBD1. This CDR3 spans 14 amino acids. Germline assignment: CDR1 SGHVS and CDR2 FQNEAQ. The V gene end was trimmed by 2 bases and the J gene end by 11 bases; junction bases not matched to a gene: 11. The CDR3 sequence: CASSLIRGGAQAFF. CDR3 coding DNA: TGTGCCAGCAGCTTAATACGAGGGGGCGCCCAGGCTTTCTTT.

The gene calls are TRBV19 and TRBJ1-5, with 8 bases identical to TRBD1. J lost 2 bases, V lost 6 bases, and 6 bases had no gene match. Germline assignment: CDR1 LNHDA and CDR2 SQIVND (reference sequence). The CDR3 is 15 residues long. This CDR3 reads CASSLGQVRNQPQHF. Written as DNA, the CDR3 is TGTGCCAGTAGCCTGGGACAGGTTCGCAATCAGCCCCAGCATTTT.

The J gene is TRBJ2-3, the V gene TRBV2; D not certain. V dropped 7 bases and J dropped 3 bases, with 14 bases sitting between them. This CDR3 spans 14 amino acids. Germline CDR1 is SNHLY and CDR2 is FYNNEI. CDR3 bases: TGTGCCAGCAAGCAGCGAGATAGGACAGATACGCAGTATTTT. Its protein product is CASKQRDRTDTQYF.

The chain links TRBV28 to TRBJ1-4; 7 nucleotides match TRBD1. The CDR3 is 15 residues long. With V trimmed by 5 bases and J by 7 bases, 10 bases remained unmatched. CDR1 and CDR2 from the germline V gene are MDHEN and SYDVKM. The CDR3 region has the DNA TGTGCCAGCAGTCCAGGGGGAAGGGTGGGTGAAAAACTGTTTTTT. This gives the protein CASSPGGRVGEKLFF.

The chain is built from TRBV2 and TRBJ2-5, with 11 bases that match TRBD2. The ends lost 7 bases at V and 5 bases at J; junction bases unmatched: 9. CDR3 size: 15 residues. Germline loops: CDR1 SNHLY, CDR2 FYNNEI. The CDR3, as DNA: TGTGCCAGCACTACAGGACTAGCGGGTGTGGAGACCCAGTACTTC. This encodes CASTTGLAGVETQYF.

This clone was seen more than once but under ten times. The chain links TRBV7-9 to TRBJ2-3; D gene unclear. V gave up 5 bases and J gave up 6 bases, with 12 bases separating them. The CDR3 consists of 13 residues. The V gene's germline CDR1 is SEHNR and CDR2 FQNEAQ (reference sequence). The CDR3 protein is CASSRASVDTQYF. In nucleotides, the CDR3 is TGTGCCAGCAGCCGCGCCTCGGTGGATACGCAGTATTTT.

The chain uses TRBV15 and TRBJ1-5, with TRBD1 identical over 9 bases. V dropped 0 bases and J dropped 2; count of bases not matched to a gene: 8. CDR1 is LNHNV, CDR2 YYDKDF, per germline (reference sequence). This CDR3 is 18 amino acids long. The CDR3 sequence is CATSRDGGTGRRNQPQHF. CDR3 DNA sequence: TGTGCCACCAGCAGAGATGGAGGGACAGGGAGGCGCAATCAGCCCCAGCATTTT.

The chain's CDR3 is CASSLGSWETQYF. DNA of the CDR3: TGTGCCAGCAGCTTAGGGAGCTGGGAGACCCAGTACTTC. The chain uses TRBV7-9 and TRBJ2-5; D call uncertain. Trimming removed 1 base at V and 5 bases at J, with 8 bases between. Germline V lookup: CDR1 SEHNR, CDR2 FQNEAQ (reference sequence). The CDR3 totals 13 residues.

CDR3 residues: CASSPTSGPYEQYF. DNA for the CDR3: TGTGCCAGCAGCCCTACTAGCGGCCCCTACGAGCAGTACTTC. The chain combines TRBV7-3 with TRBJ2-7, with TRBD2 identical over 8 bases. Looked up from germline, CDR1 is SGHTA and CDR2 is FQGTGA. The J segment lost 2 bases and the V segment lost 5 bases, leaving 5 bases of the junction unmatched. This CDR3 comprises 14 residues.

The rearrangement uses TRBV29-1 and TRBJ1-2, with TRBD1 matching 9 bases. Germline V lookup: CDR1 SQVTM, CDR2 ANQGSEA. CDR3 length: 12 residues. V lost 7 bases, J lost 4 bases, and 4 bases stayed unmatched. For the CDR3, the DNA is TGCAGCGCGGGACAGGGACCCTATGGCTACACCTTC. This encodes CSAGQGPYGYTF. The whole variable domain, remainder taken from reference TRBV29-1 and TRBJ1-2, is SAVISQKPSRDICQRGTSLTIQCQVDSQVTMMFWYRQQPGQSLTLIATANQGSEATYESGFVIDKFPISRPNLTFSTLTVSNMSPEDSSIYLCSAGQGPYGYTFGSGTRLTVV.

This clone was found once. V gene TRBV10-3 combines with J gene TRBJ2-7; 14 positions match TRBD2. The germline V gene encodes CDR1 ENHRY and CDR2 SYGVKD. The V gene end was trimmed by 6 bases and the J gene end by 0 bases; junction bases not matched to a gene: 7. This CDR3 is 17 amino acids long. CDR3 protein: CAIRGLAGGPSSYEQYF. DNA for the CDR3: TGTGCCATCAGAGGACTAGCGGGAGGTCCGAGCTCCTACGAGCAGTACTTC.

The chain combines TRBV29-1 with TRBJ1-2, with a tentative D call TRBD1 (5 bases). Germline CDR1 is SQVTM and CDR2 is ANQGSEA. The CDR3 contains 13 residues. Trimming cost V 6 bases and J 7 bases, with 18 bases left between them. The chain's CDR3 is CSVYRGTLRGYTF. In DNA, the CDR3 is TGCAGCGTGTACCGCGGGACCCTCCGTGGCTACACCTTC. Full variable domain (remainder filled in from reference TRBV29-1 and TRBJ1-2): SAVISQKPSRDICQRGTSLTIQCQVDSQVTMMFWYRQQPGQSLTLIATANQGSEATYESGFVIDKFPISRPNLTFSTLTVSNMSPEDSSIYLCSVYRGTLRGYTFGSGTRLTVV.

The chain employs TRBV27 and TRBJ2-6; D unclear. The CDR3 extends over 12 amino acids. Germline V gene lookup returns CDR1 MNHEY and CDR2 SMNVEV (reference sequence). The V and J ends lost 10 bases and 1 base respectively, with 5 bases between them. The CDR3 here is CATGSGANVLTF. For the CDR3, the DNA is TGTGCCACCGGTTCTGGGGCCAACGTCCTGACTTTC.

The V call is TRBV5-1, the J call TRBJ2-7; possible D gene TRBD1, 5 bases. The V gene's germline CDR1 is SGHRS and CDR2 YFSETQ. V lost 4 bases to trimming and J lost 5 bases, with 10 bases between them. The CDR3 has 12 amino acids. CDR3 DNA: TGCGCCAGCAGCCCCCTGGGGCACGAGCAGTACTTC. Protein sequence: CASSPLGHEQYF.

The DNA for the CDR3 is TGTGCCAGCAGTGCGGGTATGAACACTGAAGCTTTCTTT. Translated, it gives CASSAGMNTEAFF. This chain uses TRBV2 with TRBJ1-1; D unresolved. V was shortened by 4 bases and J by 0 bases, with 6 bases between the two germline ends. This CDR3 has 13 amino acids. In germline, CDR1 is SNHLY, CDR2 FYNNEI.

The V and J genes are TRBV27 and TRBJ1-5; 7 bases agree with TRBD1. V shed 3 bases, J shed 4 bases, and the junction held 9 bases outside the gene matches. Germline V gene sequence: CDR1 MNHEY, CDR2 SMNVEV (reference sequence). The CDR3 spans 16 residues. CDR3 protein: CASSFRPTGTNQPQHF. Written as DNA, the CDR3 is TGTGCCAGCAGTTTCCGCCCGACAGGGACTAATCAGCCCCAGCATTTT.

The V gene is TRBV2, the J gene TRBJ2-5; TRBD2 aligns across 7 bases. The ends lost 3 bases at V and 4 bases at J; junction bases unmatched: 8. The CDR3 spans 15 residues. Germline V lookup: CDR1 SNHLY, CDR2 FYNNEI. The CDR3 reads CASSESWRGRETQYF. CDR3 DNA sequence: TGTGCCAGCAGTGAGAGTTGGCGGGGGAGAGAGACCCAGTACTTC.

The genes are TRBV4-1 and TRBJ2-7; TRBD2 might be the D (6 bases). Between the trimmed V and J ends, which lost 2 bases and 2 bases, there was a span of 13 bases. CDR3 length: 15 residues. Germline CDR1 and CDR2: MGHRA and YSYEKL. The CDR3 DNA is TGCGCCAGCAGCCAATTCCCCGGGGGACCCTACGAGCAGTACTTC. Encoded protein: CASSQFPGGPYEQYF.

The V call is TRBV19, the J call TRBJ1-4; possibly TRBD1 for D (5 bases). This CDR3 is 17 amino acids long. V was clipped by 7 bases and J by 1 base, with 19 bases between them. CDR1 and CDR2 from the germline V gene are LNHDA and SQIVND (reference sequence). Here the CDR3 reads CASTAFHPQGTNEKLFF. As DNA, the CDR3 is TGTGCCAGTACCGCATTCCACCCCCAGGGAACTAATGAAAAACTGTTTTTT. The complete variable domain, with remaining parts taken from reference TRBV19 and TRBJ1-4, reads DGGITQSPKYLFRKEGQNVTLSCEQNLNHDAMYWYRQDPGQGLRLIYYSQIVNDFQKGDIAEGYSVSREKKESFPLTVTSAQKNPTAFYLCASTAFHPQGTNEKLFFGSGTQLSVL.

The rearrangement links TRBV9 to TRBJ2-3, with 9 bases that match TRBD2. Trimming took 3 bases from V and 6 from J; bases not matched to a gene: 5. Germline-derived CDR1 and CDR2 are SGDLS and YYNGEE. The CDR3 totals 14 residues. Here the CDR3 reads CASSAGLATDTQYF. CDR3 DNA: TGTGCCAGCAGCGCAGGACTAGCGACGGATACGCAGTATTTT.

The chain employs TRBV4-1 and TRBJ1-5; TRBD1 might be the D (5 bases). The germline V gene has CDR1 MGHRA and CDR2 YSYEKL. Trimming pared 3 bases from V and 6 bases from J, leaving 9 bases between. CDR3 length equals 13 residues. CDR3 residues: CASSHTQGQPQHF. As DNA, the CDR3 is TGCGCCAGCAGCCACACGCAGGGTCAGCCCCAGCATTTT.

The chain has TRBV7-3 and TRBJ2-2; TRBD2 aligns across 13 bases. CDR1 and CDR2 from the germline V gene are SGHTA and FQGTGA. The CDR3 is made up of 15 amino acids. V was pared by 5 bases and J by 5 bases, with 2 bases of the junction left unmatched. Here the CDR3 reads CASSPGLAGTGELFF. Here the CDR3 DNA reads TGTGCCAGCAGCCCGGGACTAGCGGGAACCGGGGAGCTGTTTTTT.